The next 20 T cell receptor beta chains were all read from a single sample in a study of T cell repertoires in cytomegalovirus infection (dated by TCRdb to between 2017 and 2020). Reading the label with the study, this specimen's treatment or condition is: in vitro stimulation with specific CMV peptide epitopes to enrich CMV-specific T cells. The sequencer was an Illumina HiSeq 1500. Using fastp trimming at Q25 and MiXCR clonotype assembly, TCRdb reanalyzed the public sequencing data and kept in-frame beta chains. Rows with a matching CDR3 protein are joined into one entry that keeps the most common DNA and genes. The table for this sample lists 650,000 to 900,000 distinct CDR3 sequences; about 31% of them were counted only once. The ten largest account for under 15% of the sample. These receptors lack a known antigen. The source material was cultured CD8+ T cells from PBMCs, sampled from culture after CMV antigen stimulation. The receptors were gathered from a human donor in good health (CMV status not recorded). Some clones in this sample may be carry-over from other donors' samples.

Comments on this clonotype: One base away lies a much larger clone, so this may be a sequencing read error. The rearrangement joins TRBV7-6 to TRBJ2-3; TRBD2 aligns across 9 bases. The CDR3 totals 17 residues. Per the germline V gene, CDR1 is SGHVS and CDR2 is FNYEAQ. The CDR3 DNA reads TGTGCCAGCAGCCCACCCGGGACTAGCCCCCTCACAAATACGCAGTATTTT. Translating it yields CASSPPGTSPLTNTQYF. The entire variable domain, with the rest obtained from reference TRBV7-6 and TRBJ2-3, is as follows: GAGVSQSPRYKVTKRGQDVALRCDPISGHVSLYWYRQALGQGPEFLTYFNYEAQQDKSGLPNDRFSAERPEGSISTLTIQRTEQRDSAMYRCASSPPGTSPLTNTQYFGPGTRLTVL.

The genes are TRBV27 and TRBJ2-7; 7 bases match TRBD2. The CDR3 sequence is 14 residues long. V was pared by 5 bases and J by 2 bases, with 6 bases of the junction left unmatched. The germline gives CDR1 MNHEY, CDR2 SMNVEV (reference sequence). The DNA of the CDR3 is TGTGCCAGCAGTCCGGTGGGGGGGGCCTACGAGCAGTACGTC. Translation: CASSPVGGAYEQYV.

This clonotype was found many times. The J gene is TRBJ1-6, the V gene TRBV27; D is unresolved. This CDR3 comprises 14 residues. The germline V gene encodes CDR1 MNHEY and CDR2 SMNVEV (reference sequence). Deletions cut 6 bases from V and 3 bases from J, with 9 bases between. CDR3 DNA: TGTGCCAGCAGCATTACGGGCTATAATTCACCCCTCCACTTT. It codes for CASSITGYNSPLHF.

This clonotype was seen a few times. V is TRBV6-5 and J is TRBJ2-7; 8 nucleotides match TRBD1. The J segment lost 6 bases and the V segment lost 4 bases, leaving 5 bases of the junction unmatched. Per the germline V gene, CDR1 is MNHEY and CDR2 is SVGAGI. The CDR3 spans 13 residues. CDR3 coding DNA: TGTGCCAGCAGTTGGACAGGGTCCGGCGAGCAGTACTTC. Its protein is CASSWTGSGEQYF.

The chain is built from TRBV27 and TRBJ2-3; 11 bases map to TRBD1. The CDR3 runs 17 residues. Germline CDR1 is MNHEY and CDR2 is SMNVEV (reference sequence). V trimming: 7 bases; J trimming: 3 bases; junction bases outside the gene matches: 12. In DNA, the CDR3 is TGTGCCAGCACCCCATCCCGGGACAGGGGGTGGACAGATACGCAGTATTTT. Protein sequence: CASTPSRDRGWTDTQYF.

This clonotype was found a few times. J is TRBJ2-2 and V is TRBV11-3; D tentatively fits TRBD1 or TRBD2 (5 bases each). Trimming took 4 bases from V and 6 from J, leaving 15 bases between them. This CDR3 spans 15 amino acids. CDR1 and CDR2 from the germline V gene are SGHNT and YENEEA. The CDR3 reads CASSSRGGLPGELFF. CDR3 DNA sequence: TGTGCCAGCAGCTCCCGTGGGGGTCTCCCCGGGGAGCTGTTTTTT. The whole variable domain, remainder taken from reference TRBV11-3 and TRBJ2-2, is EAGVVQSPRYKIIEKKQPVAFWCNPISGHNTLYWYLQNLGQGPELLIRYENEEAVDDSQLPKDRFSAERLKGVDSTLKIQPAELGDSAVYLCASSSRGGLPGELFFGEGSRLTVL.

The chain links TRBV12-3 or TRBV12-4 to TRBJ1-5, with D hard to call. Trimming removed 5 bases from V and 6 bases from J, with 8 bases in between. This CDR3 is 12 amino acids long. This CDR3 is CASSPSSQPQHF. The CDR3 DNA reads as TGTGCCAGCAGTCCATCAAGTCAGCCCCAGCATTTT.

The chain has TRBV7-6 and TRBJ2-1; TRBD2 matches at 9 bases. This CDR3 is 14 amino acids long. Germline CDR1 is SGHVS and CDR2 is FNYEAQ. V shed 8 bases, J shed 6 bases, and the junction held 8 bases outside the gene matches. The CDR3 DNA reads TGTGCCAGCTCTGCGGGGGGGTTAATCAATGAGCAGTTCTTC. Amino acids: CASSAGGLINEQFF.

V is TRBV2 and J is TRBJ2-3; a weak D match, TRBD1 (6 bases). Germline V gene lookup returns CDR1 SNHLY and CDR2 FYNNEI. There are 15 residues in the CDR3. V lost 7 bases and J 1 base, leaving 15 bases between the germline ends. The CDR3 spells CASKDSPDGTDTQYF. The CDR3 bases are TGTGCCAGCAAGGACAGCCCCGACGGCACAGATACGCAGTATTTT.

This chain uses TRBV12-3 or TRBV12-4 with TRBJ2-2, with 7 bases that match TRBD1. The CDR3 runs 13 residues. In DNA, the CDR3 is TGTGCAGCGAGGGGGCGCGGCACCGGGGAGCTGTTTTTT. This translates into CAARGRGTGELFF.

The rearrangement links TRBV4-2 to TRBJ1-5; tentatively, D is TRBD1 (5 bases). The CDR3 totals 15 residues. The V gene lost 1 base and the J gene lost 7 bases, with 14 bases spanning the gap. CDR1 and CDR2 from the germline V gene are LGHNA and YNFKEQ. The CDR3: CASSQGTPSVQPQHF. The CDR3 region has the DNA TGTGCCAGCAGCCAAGGGACACCCTCTGTACAGCCCCAGCATTTT.

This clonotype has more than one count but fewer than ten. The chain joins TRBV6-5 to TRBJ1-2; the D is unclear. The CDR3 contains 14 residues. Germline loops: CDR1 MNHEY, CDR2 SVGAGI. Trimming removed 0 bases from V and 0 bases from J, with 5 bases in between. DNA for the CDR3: TGTGCCAGCAGTTACTCTTCAGCTAACTATGGCTACACCTTC. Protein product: CASSYSSANYGYTF.

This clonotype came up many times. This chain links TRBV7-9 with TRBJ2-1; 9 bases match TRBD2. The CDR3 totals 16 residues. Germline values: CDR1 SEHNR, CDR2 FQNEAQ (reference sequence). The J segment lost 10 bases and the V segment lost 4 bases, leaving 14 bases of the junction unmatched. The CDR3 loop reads CASSSSSGGGVGEQFF. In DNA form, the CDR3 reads TGTGCCAGCAGCTCCTCGTCTGGCGGGGGGGTTGGGGAGCAGTTCTTC.

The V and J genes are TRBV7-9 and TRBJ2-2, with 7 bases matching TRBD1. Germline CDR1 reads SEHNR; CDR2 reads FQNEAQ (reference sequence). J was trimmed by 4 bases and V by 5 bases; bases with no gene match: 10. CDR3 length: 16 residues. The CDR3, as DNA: TGTGCCAGCAGCCTGAGCACAGGGGATAGCACCGGGGAGCTGTTTTTT. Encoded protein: CASSLSTGDSTGELFF.

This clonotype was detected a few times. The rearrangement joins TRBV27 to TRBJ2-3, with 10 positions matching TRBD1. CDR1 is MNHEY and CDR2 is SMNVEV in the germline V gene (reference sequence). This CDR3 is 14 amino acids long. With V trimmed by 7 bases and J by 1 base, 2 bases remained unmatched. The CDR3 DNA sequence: TGTGCCAGCACCGGGACAGGGGGCACAGATACGCAGTATTTT. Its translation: CASTGTGGTDTQYF.

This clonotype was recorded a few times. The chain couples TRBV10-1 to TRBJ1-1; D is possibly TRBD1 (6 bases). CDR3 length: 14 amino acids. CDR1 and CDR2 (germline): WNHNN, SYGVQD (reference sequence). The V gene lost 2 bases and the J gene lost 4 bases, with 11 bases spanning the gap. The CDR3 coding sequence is TGCGCCAGCAGTGAGCCAGGGGTCGGCACTGAAGCTTTCTTT. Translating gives CASSEPGVGTEAFF.

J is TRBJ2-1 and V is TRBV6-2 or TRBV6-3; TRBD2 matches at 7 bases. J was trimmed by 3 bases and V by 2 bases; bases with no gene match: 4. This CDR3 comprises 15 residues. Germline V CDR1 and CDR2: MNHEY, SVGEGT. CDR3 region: CASSYGLGYYNEQFF. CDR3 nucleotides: TGTGCCAGCAGTTACGGACTAGGGTACTACAATGAGCAGTTCTTC.

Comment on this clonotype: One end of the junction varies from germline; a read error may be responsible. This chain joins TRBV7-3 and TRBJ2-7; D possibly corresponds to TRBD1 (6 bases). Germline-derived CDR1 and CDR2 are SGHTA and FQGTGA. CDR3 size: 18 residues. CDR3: CASSGPAFIQGYRHEQNF. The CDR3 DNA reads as TGTGCCAGCAGTGGGCCGGCTTTCATCCAGGGGTATCGCCACGAGCAGAACTTC.

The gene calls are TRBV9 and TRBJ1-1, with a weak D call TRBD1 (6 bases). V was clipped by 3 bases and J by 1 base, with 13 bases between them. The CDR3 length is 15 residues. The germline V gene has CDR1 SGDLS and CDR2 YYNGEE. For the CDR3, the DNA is TGTGCCAGCAGCGATTTCAGGGGCACGAACACTGAAGCTTTCTTT. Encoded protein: CASSDFRGTNTEAFF.

The DNA of the CDR3 is TGTGCCAGCCCTAAGGGGGGATACAATGAGCAGTTCTTC. This encodes CASPKGGYNEQFF. V and J are TRBV2 and TRBJ2-1; D possibly uses TRBD1 or TRBD2 (6 bases each). V shed 8 bases and J shed 4 bases, with 12 bases lying between them. CDR1 SNHLY and CDR2 FYNNEI come from the germline V gene. This CDR3 has 13 residues. Variable domain in full (rest from reference TRBV2 and TRBJ2-1): EPEVTQTPSHQVTQMGQEVILRCVPISNHLYFYWYRQILGQKVEFLVSFYNNEISEKSEIFDDQFSVERPDGSNFTLKIRSTKLEDSAMYFCASPKGGYNEQFFGPGTRLTVL.